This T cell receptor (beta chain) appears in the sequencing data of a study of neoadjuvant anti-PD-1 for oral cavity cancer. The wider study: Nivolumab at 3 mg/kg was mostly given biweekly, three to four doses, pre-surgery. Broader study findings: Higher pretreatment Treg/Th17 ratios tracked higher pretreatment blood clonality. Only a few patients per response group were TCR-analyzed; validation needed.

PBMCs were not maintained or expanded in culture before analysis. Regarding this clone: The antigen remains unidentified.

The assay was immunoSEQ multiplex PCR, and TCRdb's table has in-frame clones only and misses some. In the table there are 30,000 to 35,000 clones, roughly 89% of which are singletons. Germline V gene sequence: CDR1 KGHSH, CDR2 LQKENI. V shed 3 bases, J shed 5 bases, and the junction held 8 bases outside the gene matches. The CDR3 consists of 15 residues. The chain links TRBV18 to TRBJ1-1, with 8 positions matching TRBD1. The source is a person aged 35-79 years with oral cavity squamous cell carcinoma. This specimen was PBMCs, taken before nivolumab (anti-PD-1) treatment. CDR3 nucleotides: TGTGCCAGCTCACCCGTGGCAGGGGGCGAGACTGAAGCTTTCTTT. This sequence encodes CASSPVAGGETEAFF.